This T cell receptor beta chain was captured in a study of vaccination effects on CD4 cells after COVID-19. On the study more broadly: Two convalescent patients were sampled 16 days and one week before vaccination.

Sequencing followed a ViraFEST assay step that expanded antigen-specific CD4+ T cells with viral peptide pools. Culture proceeded for nine to eleven days, and CD4+ T cells were then isolated. The person was diagnosed with PCR-confirmed SARS-CoV-2 infection between March and December 2020. Each culture well received a few million PBMC. These cells were then cultured in IMDM with roughly 9 IU/ml IL-2 and 10 ug/ml peptides. A peptide pool from HIV-1 Nef constituted the negative control culture. Half-medium exchanges with IL-2 medium took place on days 3 and 7. With V trimmed by 8 bases and J by 8 bases, 11 bases remained unmatched. The CDR3 is made up of 14 amino acids. Per the germline V gene, CDR1 is LNHDA and CDR2 is SQIVND (reference sequence). Clones were sequenced by immunoSEQ multiplex PCR, and TCRdb holds only the in-frame ones, with some missing. The repertoire has roughly 70,000 clones, roughly 73% of them found once; the top ten carry 5%.

Note on this clone: Its antigen is not known.

The material sequenced was CD4+ T cells from PBMCs cultured with HIV peptides, taken before COVID-19 vaccination. The subset here: HIV-1 Nef peptide pool negative control/reference culture. The chain carries TRBV19 and TRBJ1-2, with TRBD1 matching over 10 bases. This clonotype originated in a human donor who had a prior SARS-CoV-2 infection. The DNA for the CDR3 is TGTGCCAGTCATTGGGACAGGGGCCCTATCGGCTACACCTTC. This encodes CASHWDRGPIGYTF.